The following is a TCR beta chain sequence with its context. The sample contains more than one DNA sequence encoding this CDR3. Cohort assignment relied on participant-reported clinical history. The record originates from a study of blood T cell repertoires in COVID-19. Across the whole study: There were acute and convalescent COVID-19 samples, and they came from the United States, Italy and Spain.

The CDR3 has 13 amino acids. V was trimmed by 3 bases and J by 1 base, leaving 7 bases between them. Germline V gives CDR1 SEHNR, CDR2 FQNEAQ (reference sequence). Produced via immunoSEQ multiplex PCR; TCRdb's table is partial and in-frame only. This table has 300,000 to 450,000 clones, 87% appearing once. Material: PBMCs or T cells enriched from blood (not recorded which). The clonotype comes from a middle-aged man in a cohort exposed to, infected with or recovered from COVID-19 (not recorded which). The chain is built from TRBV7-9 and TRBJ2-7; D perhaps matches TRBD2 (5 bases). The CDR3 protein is CASSFGGSYEQYF. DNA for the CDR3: TGTGCCAGCAGCTTCGGAGGATCCTACGAGCAGTACTTC. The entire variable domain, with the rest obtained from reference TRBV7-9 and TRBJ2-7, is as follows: DTGVSQNPRHKITKRGQNVTFRCDPISEHNRLYWYRQTLGQGPEFLTYFQNEAQLEKSRLLSDRFSAERPKGSFSTLEIQRTEQGDSAMYLCASSFGGSYEQYFGPGTRLTVT.